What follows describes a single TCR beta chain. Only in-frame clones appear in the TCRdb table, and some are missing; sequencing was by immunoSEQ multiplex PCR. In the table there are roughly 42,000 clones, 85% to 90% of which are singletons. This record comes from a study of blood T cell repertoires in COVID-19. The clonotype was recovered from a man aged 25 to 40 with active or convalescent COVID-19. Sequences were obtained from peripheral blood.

The CDR3 reads CASTPGTTSTDTQYF. The CDR3 DNA follows: TGCGCCAGCACCCCCGGGACAACTAGCACAGATACGCAGTATTTT. This chain uses TRBV5-1 with TRBJ2-3; maybe TRBD1 (6 bases). The CDR3 loop spans 15 amino acids. V lost 6 bases and J 0 bases, leaving 14 bases between the germline ends. Germline CDR1 and CDR2: SGHRS and YFSETQ.